This TCR beta chain was documented in a study of blood T cell repertoires in COVID-19. Participant ages covered roughly 18 to 89 years across around 22 US areas. Clinical histories supplied by participants themselves formed the basis of cohort assignment. Using immunoSEQ multiplex PCR, the repertoire was profiled, and TCRdb retains in-frame clones only, with some absent. The top ten clones hold less than 4% of a sample with approximately 220,000 clones, 85% to 90% of them seen once. With 6 bases clipped from V and 1 base from J, the junction kept 13 bases outside the gene matches. CDR1 and CDR2 (germline): MGHDK, SYGVNS. The CDR3 covers 18 residues.

The source of this sequence is a woman aged 30 to 39 with acute COVID-19. The sample taken for sequencing was PBMCs or T cells enriched from blood (not recorded which). This chain joins TRBV25-1 and TRBJ2-2; 8 positions match TRBD1. CDR3 nucleotides: TGTGCCAGCAGATTCCCCTATACCGGGACAGGGAACACCGGGGAGCTGTTTTTT. Translation gives CASRFPYTGTGNTGELFF. Using reference TRBV25-1 and TRBJ2-2 for the parts outside the CDR3, the full variable domain is EADIYQTPRYLVIGTGKKITLECSQTMGHDKMYWYQQDPGMELHLIHYSYGVNSTEKGDLSSESTVSRIRTEHFPLTLESARPSHTSQYLCASRFPYTGTGNTGELFFGEGSRLTVL.